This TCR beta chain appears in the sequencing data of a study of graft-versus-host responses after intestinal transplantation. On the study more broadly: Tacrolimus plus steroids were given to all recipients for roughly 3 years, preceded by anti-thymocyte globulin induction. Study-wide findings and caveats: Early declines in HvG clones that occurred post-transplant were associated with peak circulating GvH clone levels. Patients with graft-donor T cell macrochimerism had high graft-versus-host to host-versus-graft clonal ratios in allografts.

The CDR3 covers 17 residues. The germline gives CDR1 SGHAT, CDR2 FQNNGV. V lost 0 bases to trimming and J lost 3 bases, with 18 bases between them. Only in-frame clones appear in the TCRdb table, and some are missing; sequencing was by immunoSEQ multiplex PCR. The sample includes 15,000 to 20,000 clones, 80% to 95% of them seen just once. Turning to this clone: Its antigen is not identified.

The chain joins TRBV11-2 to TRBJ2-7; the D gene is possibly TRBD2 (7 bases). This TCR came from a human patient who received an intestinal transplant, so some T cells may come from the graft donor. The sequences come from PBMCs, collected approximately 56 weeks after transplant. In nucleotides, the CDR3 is TGTGCCAGCAGCTTAGATCTTGGGGGGGCCCCAAACTACGAGCAGTACTTC. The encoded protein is CASSLDLGGAPNYEQYF.